This T cell receptor (beta chain) is drawn from a study of control samples from healthy donors and cancer patients. Method: immunoSEQ multiplex PCR; TCRdb's copy keeps in-frame clones and lacks some. The data show roughly 130,000 clones, 90% seen once. This CDR3 spans 15 amino acids. Per germline, CDR1 KGHDR and CDR2 SFDVKD. Trimming took off 1 base at V and 2 bases at J, with 9 bases between the two ends. This rearrangement joins TRBV24-1 to TRBJ2-3, with a possible D match to TRBD2 (6 bases). Sequenced input: blood. The TCR originated in a young man in good health. This CDR3 is CATSDFTGDTDTQYF. The CDR3 DNA reads as TGTGCCACCAGTGATTTTACGGGAGACACAGATACGCAGTATTTT.